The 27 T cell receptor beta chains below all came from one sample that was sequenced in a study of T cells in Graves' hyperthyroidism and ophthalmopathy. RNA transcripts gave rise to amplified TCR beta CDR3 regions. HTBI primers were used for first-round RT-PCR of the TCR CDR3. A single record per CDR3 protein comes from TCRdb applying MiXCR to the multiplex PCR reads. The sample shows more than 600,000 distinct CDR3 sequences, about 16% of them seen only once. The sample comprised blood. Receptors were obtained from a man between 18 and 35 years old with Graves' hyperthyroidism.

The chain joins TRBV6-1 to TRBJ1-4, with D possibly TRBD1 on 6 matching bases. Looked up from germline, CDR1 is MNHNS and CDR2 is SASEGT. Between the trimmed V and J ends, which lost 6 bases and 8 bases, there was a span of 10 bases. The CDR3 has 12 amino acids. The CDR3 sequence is CASRRGTEKLFF. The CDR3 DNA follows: TGTGCCAGCAGGCGGGGGACAGAAAAACTGTTTTTT.

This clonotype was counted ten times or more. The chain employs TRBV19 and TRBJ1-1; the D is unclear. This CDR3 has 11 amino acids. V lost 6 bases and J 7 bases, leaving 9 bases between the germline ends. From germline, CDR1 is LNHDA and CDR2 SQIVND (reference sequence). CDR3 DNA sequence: TGTGCCAGTAGCTTCGTAGGTGAAGCTTTCTTT. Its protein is CASSFVGEAFF.

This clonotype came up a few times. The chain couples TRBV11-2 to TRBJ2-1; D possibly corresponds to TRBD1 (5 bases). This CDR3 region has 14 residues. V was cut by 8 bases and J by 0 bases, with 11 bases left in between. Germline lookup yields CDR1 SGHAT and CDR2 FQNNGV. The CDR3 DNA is TGTGCCAGCGGCCACAGGAGCTCCTACAATGAGCAGTTCTTC. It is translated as CASGHRSSYNEQFF.

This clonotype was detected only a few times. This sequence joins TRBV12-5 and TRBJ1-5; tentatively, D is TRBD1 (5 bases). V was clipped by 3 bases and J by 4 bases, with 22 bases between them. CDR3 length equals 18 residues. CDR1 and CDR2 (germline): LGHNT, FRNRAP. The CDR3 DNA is TGTGCTAGTGGTTTCCACCCCCGGGTAGGGACCATGAATCAGCCCCAGCATTTT. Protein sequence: CASGFHPRVGTMNQPQHF.

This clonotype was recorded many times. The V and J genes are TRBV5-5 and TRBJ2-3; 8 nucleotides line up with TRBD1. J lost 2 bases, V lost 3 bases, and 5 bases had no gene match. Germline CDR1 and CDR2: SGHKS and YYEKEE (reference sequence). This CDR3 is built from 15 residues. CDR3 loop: CASSWTGMITDTQYF. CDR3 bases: TGTGCCAGCAGCTGGACAGGGATGATCACAGATACGCAGTATTTT.

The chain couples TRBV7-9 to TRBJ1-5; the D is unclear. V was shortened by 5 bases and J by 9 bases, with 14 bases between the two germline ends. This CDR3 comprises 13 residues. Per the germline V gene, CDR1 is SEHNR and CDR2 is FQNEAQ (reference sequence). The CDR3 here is CASSPSGFRPQHF. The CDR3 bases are TGTGCCAGCAGCCCATCGGGCTTTCGGCCCCAGCATTTT.

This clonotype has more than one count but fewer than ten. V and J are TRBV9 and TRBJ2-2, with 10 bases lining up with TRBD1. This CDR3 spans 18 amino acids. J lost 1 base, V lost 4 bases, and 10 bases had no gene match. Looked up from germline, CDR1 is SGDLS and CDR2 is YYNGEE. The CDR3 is CASSPRTGGTMNTGELFF. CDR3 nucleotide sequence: TGTGCCAGCAGCCCGAGGACAGGGGGTACCATGAACACCGGGGAGCTGTTTTTT. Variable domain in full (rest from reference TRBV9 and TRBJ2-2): DSGVTQTPKHLITATGQRVTLRCSPRSGDLSVYWYQQSLDQGLQFLIQYYNGEERAKGNILERFSAQQFPDLHSELNLSSLELGDSALYFCASSPRTGGTMNTGELFFGEGSRLTVL.

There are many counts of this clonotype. The CDR3 loop is CASSPRLAVIGELFF. CDR3 coding DNA: TGTGCCAGCAGTCCCCGACTAGCGGTGATCGGGGAGCTGTTTTTT. The chain is built from TRBV12-3 or TRBV12-4 and TRBJ2-2; TRBD2 matches at 9 bases. V shed 5 bases and J 7 bases; nucleotides not matched to a gene: 8. The CDR3 is 15 amino acids.

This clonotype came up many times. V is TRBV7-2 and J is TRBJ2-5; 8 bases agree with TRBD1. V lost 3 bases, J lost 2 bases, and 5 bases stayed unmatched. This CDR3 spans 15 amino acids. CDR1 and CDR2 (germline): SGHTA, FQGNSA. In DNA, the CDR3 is TGTGCCAGCAGCTTCGACAGGGGCCCTCAAGAGACCCAGTACTTC. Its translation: CASSFDRGPQETQYF.

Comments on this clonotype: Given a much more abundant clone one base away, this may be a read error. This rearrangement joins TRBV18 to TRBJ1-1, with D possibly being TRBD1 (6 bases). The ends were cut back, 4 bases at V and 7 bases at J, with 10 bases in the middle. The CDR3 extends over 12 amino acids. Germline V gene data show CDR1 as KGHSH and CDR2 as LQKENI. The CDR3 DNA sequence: TGTGCCAGCTCACGGGGGCGGATTGAAGCTTTCTTT. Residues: CASSRGRIEAFF.

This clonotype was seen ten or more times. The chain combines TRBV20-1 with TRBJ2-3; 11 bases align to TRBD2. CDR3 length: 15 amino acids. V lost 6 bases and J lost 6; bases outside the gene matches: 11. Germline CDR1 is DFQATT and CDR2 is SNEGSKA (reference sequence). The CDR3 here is CSADLTSGRWDTQYF. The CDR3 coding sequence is TGCAGTGCCGACCTTACTAGCGGGAGATGGGATACGCAGTATTTT.

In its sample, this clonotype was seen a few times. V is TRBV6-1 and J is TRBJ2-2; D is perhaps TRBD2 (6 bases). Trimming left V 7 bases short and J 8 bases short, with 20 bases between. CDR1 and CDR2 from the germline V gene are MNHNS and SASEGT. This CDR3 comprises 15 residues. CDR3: CASTGDWPSRGELFF. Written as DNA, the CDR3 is TGTGCCAGCACGGGGGACTGGCCCTCGAGGGGGGAGCTGTTTTTT.

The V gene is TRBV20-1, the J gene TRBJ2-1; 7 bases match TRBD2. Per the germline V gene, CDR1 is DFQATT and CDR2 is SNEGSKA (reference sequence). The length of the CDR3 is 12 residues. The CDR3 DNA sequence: TGCAGCCCAGGGAGGGAGGCCGATGAGCAGTTCTTC. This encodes CSPGREADEQFF.

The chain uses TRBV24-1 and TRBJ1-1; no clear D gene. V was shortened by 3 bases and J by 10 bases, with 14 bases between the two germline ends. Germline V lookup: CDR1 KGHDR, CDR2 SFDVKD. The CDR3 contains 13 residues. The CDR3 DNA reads TGTGCCACCAGTGATACTGGGAGGAATACAGCTTTCTTT. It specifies CATSDTGRNTAFF.

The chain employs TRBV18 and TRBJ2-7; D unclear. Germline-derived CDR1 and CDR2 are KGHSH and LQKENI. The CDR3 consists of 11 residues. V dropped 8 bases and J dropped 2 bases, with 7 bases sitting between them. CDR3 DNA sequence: TGTGCCAGCAGGGTTGCCTACGAGCAGTACTTC. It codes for CASRVAYEQYF.

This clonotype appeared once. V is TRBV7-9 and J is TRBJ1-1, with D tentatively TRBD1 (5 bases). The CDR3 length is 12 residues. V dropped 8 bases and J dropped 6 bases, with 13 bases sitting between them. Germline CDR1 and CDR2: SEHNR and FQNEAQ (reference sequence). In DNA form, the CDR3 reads TGTGCCAGCGGTCGGGGGAGGCCTGAAGCTTTCTTT. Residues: CASGRGRPEAFF.

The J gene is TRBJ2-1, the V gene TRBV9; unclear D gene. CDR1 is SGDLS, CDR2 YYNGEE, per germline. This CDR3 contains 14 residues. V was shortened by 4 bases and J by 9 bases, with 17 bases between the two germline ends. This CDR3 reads CASSPRIERSEQFF. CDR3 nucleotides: TGTGCCAGCAGCCCCCGGATTGAAAGGAGTGAGCAGTTCTTC.

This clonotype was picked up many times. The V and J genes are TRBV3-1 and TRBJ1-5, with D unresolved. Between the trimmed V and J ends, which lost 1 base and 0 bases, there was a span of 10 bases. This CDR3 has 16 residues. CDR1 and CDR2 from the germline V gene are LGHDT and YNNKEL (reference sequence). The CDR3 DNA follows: TGTGCCAGCAGCCAAGGGGATCGGTTTAGCAATCAGCCCCAGCATTTT. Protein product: CASSQGDRFSNQPQHF.

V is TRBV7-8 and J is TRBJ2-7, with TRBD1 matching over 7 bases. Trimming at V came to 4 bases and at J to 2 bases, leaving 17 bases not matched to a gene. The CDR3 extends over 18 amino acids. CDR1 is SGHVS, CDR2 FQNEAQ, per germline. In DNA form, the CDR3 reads TGTGCCAGCAGCTATTTAAGGGGGCGAGTGAAGTCTGCCTACGAGCAGTACTTC. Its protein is CASSYLRGRVKSAYEQYF.

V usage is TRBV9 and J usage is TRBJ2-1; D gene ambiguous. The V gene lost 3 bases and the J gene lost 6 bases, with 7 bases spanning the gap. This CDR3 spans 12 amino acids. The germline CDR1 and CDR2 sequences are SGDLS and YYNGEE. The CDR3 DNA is TGTGCCAGCAGCGCGGAGAGCAATGAGCAGTTCTTC. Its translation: CASSAESNEQFF. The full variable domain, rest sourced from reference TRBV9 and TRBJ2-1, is DSGVTQTPKHLITATGQRVTLRCSPRSGDLSVYWYQQSLDQGLQFLIQYYNGEERAKGNILERFSAQQFPDLHSELNLSSLELGDSALYFCASSAESNEQFFGPGTRLTVL.

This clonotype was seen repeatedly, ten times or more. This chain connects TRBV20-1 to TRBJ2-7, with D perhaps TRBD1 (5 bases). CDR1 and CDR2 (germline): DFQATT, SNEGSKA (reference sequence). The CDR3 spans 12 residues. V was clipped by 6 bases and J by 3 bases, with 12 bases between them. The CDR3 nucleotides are TGCAGTGCCACCTTGCAGGGCTACGAGCAGTACTTC. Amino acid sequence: CSATLQGYEQYF.

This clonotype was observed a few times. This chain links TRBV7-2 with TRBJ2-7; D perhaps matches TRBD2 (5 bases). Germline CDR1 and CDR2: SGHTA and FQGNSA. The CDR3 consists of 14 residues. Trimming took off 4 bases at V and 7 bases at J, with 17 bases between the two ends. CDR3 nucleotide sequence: TGTGCCAGCAGCTCCGTCTCTTTTTCGGGAGAGCAGTACTTC. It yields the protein CASSSVSFSGEQYF.

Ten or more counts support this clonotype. Here the CDR3 DNA reads TGTGCCAGCGGACAGGGGATTGGGGAGCAGTACTTC. Translating gives CASGQGIGEQYF. The rearrangement links TRBV12-3 or TRBV12-4 to TRBJ2-7; 9 bases align to TRBD1. The J segment lost 7 bases and the V segment lost 8 bases, leaving 6 bases of the junction unmatched. CDR3 length: 12 residues.

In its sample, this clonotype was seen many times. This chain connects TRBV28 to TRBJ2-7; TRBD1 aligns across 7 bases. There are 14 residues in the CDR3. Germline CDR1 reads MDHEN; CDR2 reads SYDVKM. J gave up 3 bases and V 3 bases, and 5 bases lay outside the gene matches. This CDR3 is CASSFRTGDYEQYF. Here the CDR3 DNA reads TGTGCCAGCAGTTTCAGGACAGGTGACTACGAGCAGTACTTC.

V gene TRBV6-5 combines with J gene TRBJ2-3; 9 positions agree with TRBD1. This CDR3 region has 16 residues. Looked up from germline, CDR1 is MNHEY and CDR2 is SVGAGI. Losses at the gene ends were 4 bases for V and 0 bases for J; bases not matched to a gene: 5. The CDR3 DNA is TGTGCCAGCAGTTCTACGGACAGGGGAAGCACAGATACGCAGTATTTT. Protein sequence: CASSSTDRGSTDTQYF.

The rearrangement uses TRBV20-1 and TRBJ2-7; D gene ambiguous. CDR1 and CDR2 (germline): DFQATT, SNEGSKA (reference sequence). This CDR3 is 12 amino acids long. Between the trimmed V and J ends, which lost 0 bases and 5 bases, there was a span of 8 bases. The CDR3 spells CSARDWTDEQYF. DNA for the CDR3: TGCAGTGCTAGAGATTGGACCGACGAGCAGTACTTC.

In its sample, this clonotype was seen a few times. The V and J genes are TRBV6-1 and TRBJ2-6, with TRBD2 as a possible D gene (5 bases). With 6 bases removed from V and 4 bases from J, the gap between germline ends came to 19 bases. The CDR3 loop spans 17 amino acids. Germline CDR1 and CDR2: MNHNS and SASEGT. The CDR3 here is CASSWVGTSGGANVLTF. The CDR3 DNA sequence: TGTGCCAGCAGCTGGGTGGGAACCTCGGGGGGGGCCAACGTCCTGACTTTC.